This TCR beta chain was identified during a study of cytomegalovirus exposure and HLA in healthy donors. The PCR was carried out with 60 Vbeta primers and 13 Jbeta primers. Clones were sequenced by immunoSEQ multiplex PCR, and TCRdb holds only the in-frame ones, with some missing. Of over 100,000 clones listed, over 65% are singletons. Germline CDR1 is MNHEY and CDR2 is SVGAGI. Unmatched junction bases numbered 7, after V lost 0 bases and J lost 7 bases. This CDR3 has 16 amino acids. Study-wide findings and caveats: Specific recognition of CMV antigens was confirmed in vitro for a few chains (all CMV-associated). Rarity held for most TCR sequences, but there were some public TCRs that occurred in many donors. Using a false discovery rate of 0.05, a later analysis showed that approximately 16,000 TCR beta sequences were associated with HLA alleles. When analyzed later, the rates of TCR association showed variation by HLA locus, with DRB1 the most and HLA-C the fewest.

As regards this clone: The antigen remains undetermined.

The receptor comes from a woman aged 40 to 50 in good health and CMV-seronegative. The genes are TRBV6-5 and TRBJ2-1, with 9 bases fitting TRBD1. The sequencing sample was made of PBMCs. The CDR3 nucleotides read TGTGCCAGCAGTTACTCCACAGGGGGCGCCGCGAATGAGCAGTTCTTC. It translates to CASSYSTGGAANEQFF.